A single sample gave rise to the 19 T cell receptor beta chains below, sequenced in a study of cytomegalovirus exposure and HLA in healthy donors. With 60 Vbeta and 13 Jbeta primers, the PCR was carried out. The protocol was immunoSEQ multiplex PCR, while the TCRdb copy is restricted to in-frame clones and leaves out a portion. The sample records about 200,000 clones, 80% to 85% being singletons. Sequencing was performed on PBMCs. The receptors were sampled from a woman aged 40 to 50 in good health and CMV-seronegative.

This chain connects TRBV4-2 to TRBJ2-7; a possible D gene is TRBD1 (6 bases). Germline CDR1 LGHNA, CDR2 YNFKEQ. The CDR3 consists of 16 residues. Between the trimmed V and J ends, which lost 0 bases and 3 bases, there was a span of 15 bases. The CDR3 is CASSQDQDSPSYEQYF. DNA of the CDR3: TGTGCCAGCAGCCAAGATCAGGACAGCCCTAGCTACGAGCAGTACTTC.

The chain joins TRBV19 to TRBJ1-5; a possible D gene is TRBD1 (5 bases). Trimming shortened V by 5 bases and J by 6 bases, and 14 bases separated the two germline ends. This CDR3 has 14 residues. CDR1 and CDR2 from the germline V gene are LNHDA and SQIVND (reference sequence). CDR3 DNA sequence: TGTGCCAGTAGTGGGGGGAGGGGAGGTCAGCCCCAGCATTTT. It translates to CASSGGRGGQPQHF.

This clone came up a few times. This chain joins TRBV10-1 and TRBJ2-7, with D perhaps TRBD2 (5 bases). The CDR3 covers 13 residues. The V and J ends lost 2 bases and 5 bases respectively, with 10 bases between them. CDR1 is WNHNN and CDR2 is SYGVQD in the germline V gene (reference sequence). As DNA, the CDR3 is TGCGCCAGCAGTGAGAATCCGGGAAACGAGCAGTACTTC. Encoded protein: CASSENPGNEQYF.

The chain is built from TRBV7-8 and TRBJ1-2, with 7 bases that match TRBD1. The CDR3 covers 9 residues. CDR1 and CDR2 from the germline V gene are SGHVS and FQNEAQ. The ends lost 6 bases at V and 14 bases at J; junction bases unmatched: 3. The CDR3 is CASRGGGTF. CDR3 nucleotide sequence: TGTGCCAGCAGAGGGGGCGGAACCTTC. The whole variable domain, remainder taken from reference TRBV7-8 and TRBJ1-2, is GAGVSQSPRYKVAKRGQDVALRCDPISGHVSLFWYQQALGQGPEFLTYFQNEAQLDKSGLPSDRFFAERPEGSVSTLKIQRTQQEDSAVYLCASRGGGTFGSGTRLTVV.

The chain is built from TRBV27 and TRBJ1-2, with 7 bases matching TRBD1. Germline lookup yields CDR1 MNHEY and CDR2 SMNVEV (reference sequence). After removal of 5 bases from V and 7 bases from J, the junction contained 10 bases not matched to a gene. The CDR3 is 14 amino acids. The CDR3 here is CASSRTGAWGGYTF. The CDR3 DNA sequence: TGTGCCAGCAGTCGGACAGGCGCCTGGGGTGGCTACACCTTC.

V gene TRBV28 combines with J gene TRBJ1-1, with a weak D call TRBD1 (6 bases). Germline lookup yields CDR1 MDHEN and CDR2 SYDVKM. This CDR3 is 15 amino acids long. V lost 3 bases and J 5 bases, leaving 16 bases between the germline ends. The chain's CDR3 is CASSFPTGSPTEAFF. The CDR3 DNA follows: TGTGCCAGCAGTTTCCCTACAGGGTCCCCAACTGAAGCTTTCTTT.

This rearrangement joins TRBV5-1 to TRBJ1-5, with a weak D call TRBD1 (5 bases). V lost 0 bases to trimming and J lost 0 bases, with 7 bases between them. CDR3 size: 15 residues. Looked up from germline, CDR1 is SGHRS and CDR2 is YFSETQ. This CDR3 reads CASSLGQYSNQPQHF. The CDR3 coding sequence is TGCGCCAGCAGCTTGGGACAGTATAGCAATCAGCCCCAGCATTTT. Drawing the rest from reference TRBV5-1 and TRBJ1-5, the complete variable domain is KAGVTQTPRYLIKTRGQQVTLSCSPISGHRSVSWYQQTPGQGLQFLFEYFSETQRNKGNFPGRFSGRQFSNSRSEMNVSTLELGDSALYLCASSLGQYSNQPQHFGDGTRLSIL.

The gene calls are TRBV29-1 and TRBJ1-1, with a tentative D call TRBD1 (6 bases). V was pared by 7 bases and J by 0 bases, with 18 bases between. Germline values: CDR1 SQVTM, CDR2 ANQGSEA. The CDR3 sequence is 15 residues long. CDR3 in DNA: TGCAGCGCCAGTAAAGGACAGAACATGAACACTGAAGCTTTCTTT. This encodes CSASKGQNMNTEAFF.

This clone occurred once. CDR3 in amino acids: CASSSQGVATNEKLFF. In nucleotides, the CDR3 is TGTGCCAGCAGTTCGCAAGGAGTTGCAACTAATGAAAAACTGTTTTTT. The J gene is TRBJ1-4, the V gene TRBV6-5, with D hard to call. CDR3 length: 16 residues. Per the germline V gene, CDR1 is MNHEY and CDR2 is SVGAGI. V dropped 4 bases and J dropped 0 bases, with 12 bases sitting between them.

CDR3 in amino acids: CASGGTGDSYEQYF. The CDR3 nucleotides are TGTGCCAGCGGGGGGACAGGGGACTCCTACGAGCAGTACTTC. This chain joins TRBV9 and TRBJ2-7; 10 bases line up with TRBD1. Germline V gives CDR1 SGDLS, CDR2 YYNGEE. This CDR3 region has 14 residues. After removal of 7 bases from V and 0 bases from J, the junction contained 4 bases not matched to a gene.

The chain recombines TRBV6-1 with TRBJ1-1, with unresolved D. Trimming took 4 bases from V and 7 from J, leaving 7 bases between them. CDR1 and CDR2 from the germline V gene are MNHNS and SASEGT. This CDR3 is built from 11 residues. The CDR3 nucleotides are TGTGCCAGCAGTGGCGTCTTTGAAGCTTTCTTT. Encoded protein: CASSGVFEAFF.

The V and J genes are TRBV2 and TRBJ1-5; D possibly corresponds to TRBD1 (5 bases). The CDR3 totals 13 residues. The germline V gene has CDR1 SNHLY and CDR2 FYNNEI. V was cut by 5 bases and J by 3 bases, with 8 bases left in between. The CDR3 spells CASSSGPNQPQHF. CDR3 nucleotide sequence: TGTGCCAGCAGTTCAGGGCCCAATCAGCCCCAGCATTTT.

The gene calls are TRBV27 and TRBJ2-5; 7 bases agree with TRBD2. The CDR3 spans 14 residues. In germline, CDR1 is MNHEY, CDR2 SMNVEV (reference sequence). The V gene end was trimmed by 2 bases and the J gene end by 4 bases; junction bases not matched to a gene: 4. CDR3 nucleotides: TGTGCCAGCAGTTTAAGTCCGGGAGGAGAGACCCAGTACTTC. It codes for CASSLSPGGETQYF.

The V call is TRBV25-1, the J call TRBJ2-5; 10 bases map to TRBD2. The last part of the DNA fits TRBJ2-7 better; the J call may be wrong. Germline CDR1 is MGHDK and CDR2 is SYGVNS. This CDR3 contains 17 residues. The CDR3 nucleotides are TGTGCCAGCAGTGGGCTAGCGGGAGTAAGTAGTTACTACGAGCAGTACTTC. This codes for CASSGLAGVSSYYEQYF.

V usage is TRBV2 and J usage is TRBJ2-7, with TRBD2 identical over 14 bases. Germline CDR1 SNHLY, CDR2 FYNNEI. The V and J ends lost 8 bases and 4 bases, in that order; junction bases with no gene match: 4. The CDR3 runs to 14 residues. The chain's CDR3 is CASLGLAGGYEQYF. In DNA form, the CDR3 reads TGTGCCAGCCTCGGACTAGCGGGGGGTTACGAGCAGTACTTC.

This chain links TRBV5-1 with TRBJ2-2; 8 bases are shared with TRBD1. J was trimmed by 3 bases and V by 4 bases; bases with no gene match: 5. The V gene's germline CDR1 is SGHRS and CDR2 YFSETQ. CDR3 length equals 15 residues. For the CDR3, the DNA is TGCGCCAGCAGCCCCCAGGGGGCTGACACCGGGGAGCTGTTTTTT. This gives the protein CASSPQGADTGELFF. Supplemented by reference TRBV5-1 and TRBJ2-2, the full variable domain reads KAGVTQTPRYLIKTRGQQVTLSCSPISGHRSVSWYQQTPGQGLQFLFEYFSETQRNKGNFPGRFSGRQFSNSRSEMNVSTLELGDSALYLCASSPQGADTGELFFGEGSRLTVL.

The rearrangement joins TRBV19 to TRBJ2-7, with a tentative D call TRBD1 (6 bases). Germline CDR1 and CDR2: LNHDA and SQIVND (reference sequence). The CDR3 spans 14 residues. V lost 4 bases, J lost 6 bases, and 16 bases lay in between. In DNA form, the CDR3 reads TGTGCCAGTAGTAGTGGCCAGGGGCTGACCGAGCAGTACTTC. As protein: CASSSGQGLTEQYF. Looking up the rest from reference TRBV19 and TRBJ2-7 gives the full variable domain: DGGITQSPKYLFRKEGQNVTLSCEQNLNHDAMYWYRQDPGQGLRLIYYSQIVNDFQKGDIAEGYSVSREKKESFPLTVTSAQKNPTAFYLCASSSGQGLTEQYFGPGTRLTVT.

The chain combines TRBV10-3 with TRBJ1-3; D remains ambiguous. V was pared by 6 bases and J by 0 bases, with 21 bases between. Germline V gene sequence: CDR1 ENHRY, CDR2 SYGVKD. This CDR3 has 18 amino acids. The CDR3 nucleotides read TGTGCCATCAGGCTGGACTTTGGTTCCGTTGGCTCTGGAAACACCATATATTTT. This codes for CAIRLDFGSVGSGNTIYF.

CDR3 bases: TGTGCCAGCTGGGCAGTGGGTGTGAACACCATATATTTT. Translating gives CASWAVGVNTIYF. V and J are TRBV27 and TRBJ1-3; D not certain. V dropped 8 bases and J dropped 7 bases, with 15 bases sitting between them. This CDR3 has 13 residues. Germline loops: CDR1 MNHEY, CDR2 SMNVEV (reference sequence).